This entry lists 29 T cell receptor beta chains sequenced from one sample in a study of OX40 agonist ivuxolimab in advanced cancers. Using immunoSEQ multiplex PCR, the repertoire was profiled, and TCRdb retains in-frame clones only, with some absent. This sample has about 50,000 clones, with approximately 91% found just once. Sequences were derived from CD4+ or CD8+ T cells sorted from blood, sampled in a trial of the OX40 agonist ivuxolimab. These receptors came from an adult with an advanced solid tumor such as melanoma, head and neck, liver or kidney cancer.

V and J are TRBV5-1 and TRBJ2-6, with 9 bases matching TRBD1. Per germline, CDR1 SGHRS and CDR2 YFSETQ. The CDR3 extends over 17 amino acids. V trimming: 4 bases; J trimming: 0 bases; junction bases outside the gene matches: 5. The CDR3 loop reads CASSQGQGGSGANVLTF. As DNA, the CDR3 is TGCGCCAGCAGCCAGGGACAGGGCGGCTCTGGGGCCAACGTCCTGACTTTC.

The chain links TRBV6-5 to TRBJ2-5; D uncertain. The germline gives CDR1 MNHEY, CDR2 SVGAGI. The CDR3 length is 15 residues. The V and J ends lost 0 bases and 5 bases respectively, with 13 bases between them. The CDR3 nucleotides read TGTGCCAGCAGTTACTCTACCGGCGACGGGGAGACCCAGTACTTC. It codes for CASSYSTGDGETQYF.

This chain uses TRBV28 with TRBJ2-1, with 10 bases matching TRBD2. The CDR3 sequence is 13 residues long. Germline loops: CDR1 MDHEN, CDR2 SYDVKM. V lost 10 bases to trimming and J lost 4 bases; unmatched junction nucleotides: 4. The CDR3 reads CAIRTSGYNEQFF. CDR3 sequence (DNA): TGTGCCATCCGGACTAGCGGTTACAATGAGCAGTTCTTC.

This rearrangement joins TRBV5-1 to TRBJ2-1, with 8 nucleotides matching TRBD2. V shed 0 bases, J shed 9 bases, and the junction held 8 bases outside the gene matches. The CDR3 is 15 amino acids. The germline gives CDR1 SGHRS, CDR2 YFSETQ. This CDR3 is CASSLGPGRASEQFF. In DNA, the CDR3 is TGCGCCAGCAGCTTGGGCCCCGGGAGGGCGAGTGAGCAGTTCTTC.

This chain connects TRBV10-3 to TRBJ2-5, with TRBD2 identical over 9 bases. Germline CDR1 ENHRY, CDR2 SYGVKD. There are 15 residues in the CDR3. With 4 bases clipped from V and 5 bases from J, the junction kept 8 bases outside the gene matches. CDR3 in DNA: TGTGCCATCAGTGCCGCTAGCGGGATAGGGGAGACCCAGTACTTC. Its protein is CAISAASGIGETQYF.

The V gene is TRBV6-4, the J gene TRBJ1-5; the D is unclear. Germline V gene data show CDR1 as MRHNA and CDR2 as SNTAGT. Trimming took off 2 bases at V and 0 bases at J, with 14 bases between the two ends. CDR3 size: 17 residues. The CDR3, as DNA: TGTGCCAGCAGTGACCGGAACAGCCCCATTAGCAATCAGCCCCAGCATTTT. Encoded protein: CASSDRNSPISNQPQHF.

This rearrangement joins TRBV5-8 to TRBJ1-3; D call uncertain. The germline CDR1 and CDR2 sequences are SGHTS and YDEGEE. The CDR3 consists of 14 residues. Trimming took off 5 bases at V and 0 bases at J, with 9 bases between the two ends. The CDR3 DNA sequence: TGTGCCAGCAGATTCCGGGGCTCTGGAAACACCATATATTTT. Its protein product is CASRFRGSGNTIYF.

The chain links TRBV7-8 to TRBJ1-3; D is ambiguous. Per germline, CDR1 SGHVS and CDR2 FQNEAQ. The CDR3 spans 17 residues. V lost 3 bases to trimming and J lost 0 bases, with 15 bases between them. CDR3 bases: TGTGCCAGCAGCTTTCGGGTTCCGGAGAGCTCTGGAAACACCATATATTTT. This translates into CASSFRVPESSGNTIYF.

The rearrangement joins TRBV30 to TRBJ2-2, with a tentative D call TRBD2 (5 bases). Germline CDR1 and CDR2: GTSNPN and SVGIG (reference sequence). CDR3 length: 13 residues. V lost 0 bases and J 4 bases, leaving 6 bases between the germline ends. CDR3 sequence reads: CAWSVLGTGELFF. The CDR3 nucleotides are TGTGCCTGGAGTGTACTAGGCACCGGGGAGCTGTTTTTT.

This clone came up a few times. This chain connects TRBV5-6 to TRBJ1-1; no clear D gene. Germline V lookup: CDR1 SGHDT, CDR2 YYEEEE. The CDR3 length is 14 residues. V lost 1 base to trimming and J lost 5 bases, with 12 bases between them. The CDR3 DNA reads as TGTGCCAGCAGCTTGATGGGTTATGGAACTGAAGCTTTCTTT. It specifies CASSLMGYGTEAFF.

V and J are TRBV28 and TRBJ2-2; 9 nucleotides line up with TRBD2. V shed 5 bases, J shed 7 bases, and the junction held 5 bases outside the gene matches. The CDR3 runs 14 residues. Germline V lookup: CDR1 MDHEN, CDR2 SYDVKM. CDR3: CASSPGLALGELFF. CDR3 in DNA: TGTGCCAGCAGTCCTGGACTAGCGCTCGGGGAGCTGTTTTTT.

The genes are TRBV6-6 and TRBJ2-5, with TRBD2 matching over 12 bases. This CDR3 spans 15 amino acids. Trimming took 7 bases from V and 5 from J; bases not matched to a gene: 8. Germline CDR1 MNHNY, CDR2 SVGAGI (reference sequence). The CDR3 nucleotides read TGTGCCAGCAACCAGGGGCTAGCGGGAGGGGAGACCCAGTACTTC. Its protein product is CASNQGLAGGETQYF.

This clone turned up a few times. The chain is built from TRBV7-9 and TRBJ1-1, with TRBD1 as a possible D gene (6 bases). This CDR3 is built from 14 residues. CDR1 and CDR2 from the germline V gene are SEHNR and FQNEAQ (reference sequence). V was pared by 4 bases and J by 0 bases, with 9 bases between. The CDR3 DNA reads TGTGCCAGCAGCTCACAGGGTATGAACACTGAAGCTTTCTTT. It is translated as CASSSQGMNTEAFF.

CDR3 residues: CASSLNNGRNTEAFF. The DNA of the CDR3 is TGTGCCAGCAGCTTAAATAACGGTAGGAACACTGAAGCTTTCTTT. The rearrangement uses TRBV7-9 and TRBJ1-1; D is ambiguous. CDR1 and CDR2 (germline): SEHNR, FQNEAQ (reference sequence). This CDR3 is built from 15 residues. Trimming cost V 2 bases and J 1 base, with 11 bases left between them.

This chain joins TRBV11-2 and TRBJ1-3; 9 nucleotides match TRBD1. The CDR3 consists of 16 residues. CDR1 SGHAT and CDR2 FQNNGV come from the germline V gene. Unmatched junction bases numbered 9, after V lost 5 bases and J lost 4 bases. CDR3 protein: CASSHPRGQGGNTIYF. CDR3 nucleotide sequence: TGTGCCAGCAGCCACCCCCGGGGACAGGGAGGAAACACCATATATTTT.

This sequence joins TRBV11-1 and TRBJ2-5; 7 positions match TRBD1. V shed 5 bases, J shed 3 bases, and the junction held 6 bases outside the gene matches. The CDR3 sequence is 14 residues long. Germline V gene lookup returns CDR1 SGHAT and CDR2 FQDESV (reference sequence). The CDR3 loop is CASSVNRGEETQYF. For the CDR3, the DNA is TGTGCCAGCAGCGTAAACAGGGGTGAAGAGACCCAGTACTTC.

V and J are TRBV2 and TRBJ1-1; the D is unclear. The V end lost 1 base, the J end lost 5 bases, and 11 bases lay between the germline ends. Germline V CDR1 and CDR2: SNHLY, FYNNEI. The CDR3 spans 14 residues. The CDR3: CASSEGPSWTEAFF. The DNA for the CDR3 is TGTGCCAGCAGTGAAGGCCCGTCGTGGACTGAAGCTTTCTTT.

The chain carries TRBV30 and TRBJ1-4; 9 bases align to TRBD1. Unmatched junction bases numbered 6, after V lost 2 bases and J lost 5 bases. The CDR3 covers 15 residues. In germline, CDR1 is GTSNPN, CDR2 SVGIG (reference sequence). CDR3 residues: CAWSMTGGNNEKLFF. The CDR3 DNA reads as TGTGCCTGGAGTATGACAGGGGGAAACAATGAAAAACTGTTTTTT.

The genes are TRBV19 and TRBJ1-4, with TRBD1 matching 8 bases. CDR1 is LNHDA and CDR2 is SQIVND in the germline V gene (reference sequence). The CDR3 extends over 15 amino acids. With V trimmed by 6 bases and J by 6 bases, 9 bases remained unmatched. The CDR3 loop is CASSPRQGIDEKLFF. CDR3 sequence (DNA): TGTGCCAGTAGCCCAAGACAGGGGATTGATGAAAAACTGTTTTTT.

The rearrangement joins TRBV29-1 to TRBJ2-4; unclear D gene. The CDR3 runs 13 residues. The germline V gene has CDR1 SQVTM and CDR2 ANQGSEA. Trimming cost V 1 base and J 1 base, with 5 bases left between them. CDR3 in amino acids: CSVEGGAKNIQYF. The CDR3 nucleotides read TGCAGCGTTGAAGGGGGTGCCAAAAACATTCAGTACTTC.

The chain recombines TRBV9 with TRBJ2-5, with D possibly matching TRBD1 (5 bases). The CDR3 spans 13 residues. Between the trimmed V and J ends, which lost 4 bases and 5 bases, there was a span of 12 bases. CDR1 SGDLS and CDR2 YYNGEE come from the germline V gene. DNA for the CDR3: TGTGCCAGCAGCCTTCAGGGTCTGGAGACCCAGTACTTC. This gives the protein CASSLQGLETQYF.

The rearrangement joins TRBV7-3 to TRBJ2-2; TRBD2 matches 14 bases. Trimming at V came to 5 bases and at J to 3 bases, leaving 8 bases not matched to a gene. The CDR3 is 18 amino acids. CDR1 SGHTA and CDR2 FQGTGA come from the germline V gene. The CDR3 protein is CASSPSGLAGEYTGELFF. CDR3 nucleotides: TGTGCCAGCAGCCCTTCGGGACTAGCGGGAGAGTACACCGGGGAGCTGTTTTTT.

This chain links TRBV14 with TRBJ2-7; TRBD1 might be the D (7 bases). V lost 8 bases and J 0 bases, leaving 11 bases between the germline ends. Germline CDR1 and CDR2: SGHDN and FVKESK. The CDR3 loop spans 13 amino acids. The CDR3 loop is CASAGQLSYEQYF. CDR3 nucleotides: TGTGCCAGCGCGGGACAGCTCTCCTACGAGCAGTACTTC.

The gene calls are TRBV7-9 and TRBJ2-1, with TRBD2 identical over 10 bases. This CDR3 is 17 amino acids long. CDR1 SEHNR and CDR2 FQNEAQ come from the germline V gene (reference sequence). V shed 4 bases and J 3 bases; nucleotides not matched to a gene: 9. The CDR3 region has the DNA TGTGCCAGCAGCTCCCGCGGTAGGACTAGCGGCTACAATGAGCAGTTCTTC. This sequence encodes CASSSRGRTSGYNEQFF.

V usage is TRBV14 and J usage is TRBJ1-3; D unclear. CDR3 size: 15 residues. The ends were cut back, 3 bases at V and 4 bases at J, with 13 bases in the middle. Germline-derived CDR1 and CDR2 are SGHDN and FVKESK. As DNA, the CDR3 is TGTGCCAGCAGCCAGGCAGGATTTCAGGGAAACACCATATATTTT. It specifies CASSQAGFQGNTIYF.

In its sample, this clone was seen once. The CDR3 region has the DNA TGTGCCAGCAGCTCAGGGGGGGGCAATCAGCCCCAGCATTTT. Protein sequence: CASSSGGGNQPQHF. The chain has TRBV6-5 and TRBJ1-5; TRBD1 matches at 7 bases. The CDR3 has 14 amino acids. V shed 6 bases and J 2 bases; nucleotides not matched to a gene: 4. CDR1 is MNHEY and CDR2 is SVGAGI in the germline V gene.

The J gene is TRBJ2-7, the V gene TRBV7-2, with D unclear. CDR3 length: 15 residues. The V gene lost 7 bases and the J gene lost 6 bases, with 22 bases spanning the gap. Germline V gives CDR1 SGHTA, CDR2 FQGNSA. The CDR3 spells CASMLSSGGRAEQYF. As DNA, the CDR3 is TGTGCCAGCATGCTTTCATCTGGCGGCCGTGCCGAGCAGTACTTC.

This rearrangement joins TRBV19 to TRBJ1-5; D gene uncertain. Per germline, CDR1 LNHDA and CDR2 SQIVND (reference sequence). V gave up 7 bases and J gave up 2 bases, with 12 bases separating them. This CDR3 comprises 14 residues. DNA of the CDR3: TGTGCCAGTACCACTGTCTCCGGCAATCAGCCCCAGCATTTT. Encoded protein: CASTTVSGNQPQHF.

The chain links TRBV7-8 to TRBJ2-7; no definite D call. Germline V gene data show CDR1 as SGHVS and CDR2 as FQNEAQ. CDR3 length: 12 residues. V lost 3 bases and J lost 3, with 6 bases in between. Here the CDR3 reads CASSFGLYEQYF. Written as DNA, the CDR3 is TGTGCCAGCAGCTTCGGCCTCTACGAGCAGTACTTC. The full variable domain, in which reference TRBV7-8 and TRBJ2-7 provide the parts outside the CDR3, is GAGVSQSPRYKVAKRGQDVALRCDPISGHVSLFWYQQALGQGPEFLTYFQNEAQLDKSGLPSDRFFAERPEGSVSTLKIQRTQQEDSAVYLCASSFGLYEQYFGPGTRLTVT.